Reported below is one TCR beta chain. The source of the sample is a study of T cells in Graves' hyperthyroidism and ophthalmopathy. Based on clinical symptoms, serum thyroxine and TRAb, thyroid ultrasound and orbital computed tomography, diagnoses were reached. The CDR3 consists of 16 residues. In germline, CDR1 is SGDLS, CDR2 YYNGEE. Trimming took off 4 bases at V and 0 bases at J, with 14 bases between the two ends. TCR beta CDR3 regions were amplified from RNA transcripts. HTBI primers were used for first-round RT-PCR of the TCR CDR3. TCRdb re-analysed the multiplex PCR reads in MiXCR, keeping a single row per CDR3 protein. The sample includes roughly 510,000 distinct CDR3 sequences, 40% to 50% of them seen just once.

The sequencing input was peripheral blood or thyroid tissue (not recorded which). The clonotype was recovered from an adult woman with Graves' disease, either hyperthyroidism or ophthalmopathy (not recorded which). The chain links TRBV9 to TRBJ1-3; possibly TRBD1 for D (5 bases). CDR3 sequence: CASSFGAGTSGNTIYF. Here the CDR3 DNA reads TGTGCCAGCAGCTTCGGGGCAGGAACCTCTGGAAACACCATATATTTT. The full variable domain, completed using reference TRBV9 and TRBJ1-3, is DSGVTQTPKHLITATGQRVTLRCSPRSGDLSVYWYQQSLDQGLQFLIQYYNGEERAKGNILERFSAQQFPDLHSELNLSSLELGDSALYFCASSFGAGTSGNTIYFGEGSWLTVV.